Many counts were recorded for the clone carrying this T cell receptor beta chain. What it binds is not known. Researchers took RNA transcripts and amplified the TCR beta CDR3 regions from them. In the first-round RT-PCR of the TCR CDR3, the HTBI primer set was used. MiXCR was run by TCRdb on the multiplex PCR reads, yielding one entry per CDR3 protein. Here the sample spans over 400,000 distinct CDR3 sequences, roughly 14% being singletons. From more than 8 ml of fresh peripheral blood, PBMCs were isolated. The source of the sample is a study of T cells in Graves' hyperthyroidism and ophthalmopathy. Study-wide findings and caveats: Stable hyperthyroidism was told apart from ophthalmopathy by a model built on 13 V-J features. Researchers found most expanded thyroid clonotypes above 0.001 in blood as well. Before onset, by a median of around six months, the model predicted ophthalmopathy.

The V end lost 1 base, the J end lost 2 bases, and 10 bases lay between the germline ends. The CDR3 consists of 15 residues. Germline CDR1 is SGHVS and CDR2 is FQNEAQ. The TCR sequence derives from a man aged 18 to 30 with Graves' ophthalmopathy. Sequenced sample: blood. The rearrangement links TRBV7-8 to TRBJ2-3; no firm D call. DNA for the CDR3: TGTGCCAGCAGCTTAGTCTCTGGCGCCACAGATACGCAGTATTTT. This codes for CASSLVSGATDTQYF. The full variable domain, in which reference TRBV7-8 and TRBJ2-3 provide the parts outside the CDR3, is GAGVSQSPRYKVAKRGQDVALRCDPISGHVSLFWYQQALGQGPEFLTYFQNEAQLDKSGLPSDRFFAERPEGSVSTLKIQRTQQEDSAVYLCASSLVSGATDTQYFGPGTRLTVL.